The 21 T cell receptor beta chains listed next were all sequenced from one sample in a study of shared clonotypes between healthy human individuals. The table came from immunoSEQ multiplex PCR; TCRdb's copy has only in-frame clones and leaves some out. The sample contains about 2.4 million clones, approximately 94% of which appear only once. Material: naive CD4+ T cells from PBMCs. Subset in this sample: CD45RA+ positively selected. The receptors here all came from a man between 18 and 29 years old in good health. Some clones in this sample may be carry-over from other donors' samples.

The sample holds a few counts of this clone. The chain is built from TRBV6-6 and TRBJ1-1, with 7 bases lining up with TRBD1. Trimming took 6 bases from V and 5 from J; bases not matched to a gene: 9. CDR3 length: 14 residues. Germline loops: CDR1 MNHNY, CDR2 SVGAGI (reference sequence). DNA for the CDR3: TGTGCCAGCAGGCTACAGGGGTTGGGAACTGAAGCTTTCTTT. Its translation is CASRLQGLGTEAFF.

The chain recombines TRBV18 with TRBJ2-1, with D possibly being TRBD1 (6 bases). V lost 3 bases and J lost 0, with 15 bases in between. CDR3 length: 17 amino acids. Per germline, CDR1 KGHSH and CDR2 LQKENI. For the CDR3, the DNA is TGTGCCAGCTCACCTCGGCCCCAGGGGAGCTCCTACAATGAGCAGTTCTTC. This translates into CASSPRPQGSSYNEQFF. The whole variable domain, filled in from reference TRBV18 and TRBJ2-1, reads NAGVMQNPRHLVRRRGQEARLRCSPMKGHSHVYWYRQLPEEGLKFMVYLQKENIIDESGMPKERFSAEFPKEGPSILRIQQVVRGDSAAYFCASSPRPQGSSYNEQFFGPGTRLTVL.

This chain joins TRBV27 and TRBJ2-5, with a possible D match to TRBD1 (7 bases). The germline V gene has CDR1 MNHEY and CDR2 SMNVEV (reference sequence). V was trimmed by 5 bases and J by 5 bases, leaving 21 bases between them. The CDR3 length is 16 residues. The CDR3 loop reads CASSLRARGSGETQYF. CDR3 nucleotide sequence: TGTGCCAGCAGTCTAAGGGCCAGGGGGAGCGGGGAGACCCAGTACTTC.

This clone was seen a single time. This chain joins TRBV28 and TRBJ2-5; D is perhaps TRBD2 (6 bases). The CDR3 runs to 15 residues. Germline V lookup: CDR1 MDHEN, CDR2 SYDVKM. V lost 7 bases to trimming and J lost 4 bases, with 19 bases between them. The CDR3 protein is CASTTAGGVAETQYF. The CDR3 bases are TGTGCCAGCACGACCGCCGGAGGGGTGGCAGAGACCCAGTACTTC.

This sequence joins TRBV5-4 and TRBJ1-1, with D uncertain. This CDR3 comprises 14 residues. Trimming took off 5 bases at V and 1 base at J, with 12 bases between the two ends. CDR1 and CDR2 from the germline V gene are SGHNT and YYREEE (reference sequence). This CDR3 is CASRLGTQNTEAFF. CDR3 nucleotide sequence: TGTGCCAGCAGATTAGGAACCCAGAACACTGAAGCTTTCTTT.

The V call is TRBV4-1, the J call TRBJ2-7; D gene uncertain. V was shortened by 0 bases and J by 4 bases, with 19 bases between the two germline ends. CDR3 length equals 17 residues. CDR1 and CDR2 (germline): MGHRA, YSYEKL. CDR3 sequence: CASSQEPFRADPYEQYF. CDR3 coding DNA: TGCGCCAGCAGCCAAGAACCGTTCCGGGCAGATCCTTACGAGCAGTACTTC.

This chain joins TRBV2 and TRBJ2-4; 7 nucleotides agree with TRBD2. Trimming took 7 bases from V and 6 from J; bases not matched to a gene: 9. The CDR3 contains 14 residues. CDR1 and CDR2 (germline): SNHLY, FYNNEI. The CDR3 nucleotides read TGTGCCAGCACCCCGGGGGGTATCGGAAACATTCAGTACTTC. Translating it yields CASTPGGIGNIQYF.

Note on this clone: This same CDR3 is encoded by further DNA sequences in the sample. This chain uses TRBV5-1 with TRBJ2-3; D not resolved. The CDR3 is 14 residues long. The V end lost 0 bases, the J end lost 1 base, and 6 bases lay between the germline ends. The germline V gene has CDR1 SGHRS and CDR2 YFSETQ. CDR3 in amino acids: CASSLDSRTDTQYF. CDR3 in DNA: TGCGCCAGCAGCTTGGACAGCCGCACAGATACGCAGTATTTT.

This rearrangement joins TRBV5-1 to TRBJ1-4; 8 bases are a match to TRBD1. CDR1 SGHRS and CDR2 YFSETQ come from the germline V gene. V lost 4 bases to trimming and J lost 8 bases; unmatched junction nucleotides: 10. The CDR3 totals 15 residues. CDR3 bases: TGCGCCAGCAGCCCACAGGGGGGTCCGGGCGAAAAACTGTTTTTT. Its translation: CASSPQGGPGEKLFF.

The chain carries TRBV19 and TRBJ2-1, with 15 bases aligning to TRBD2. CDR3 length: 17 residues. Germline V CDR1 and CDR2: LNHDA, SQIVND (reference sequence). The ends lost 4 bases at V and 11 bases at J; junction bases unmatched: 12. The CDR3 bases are TGTGCCAGTAGTACCAAGGGACTAGCGGGAGGTCGCTACCAGCAGTTCTTC. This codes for CASSTKGLAGGRYQQFF. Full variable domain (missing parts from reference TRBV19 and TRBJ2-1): DGGITQSPKYLFRKEGQNVTLSCEQNLNHDAMYWYRQDPGQGLRLIYYSQIVNDFQKGDIAEGYSVSREKKESFPLTVTSAQKNPTAFYLCASSTKGLAGGRYQQFFGPGTRLTVL.

The CDR3 loop reads CASSVDRQGAGELFF. The CDR3 DNA reads as TGTGCCAGCAGCGTGGACAGGCAGGGGGCCGGGGAGCTGTTTTTT. This chain links TRBV5-4 with TRBJ2-2; 7 bases align to TRBD1. Looked up from germline, CDR1 is SGHNT and CDR2 is YYREEE (reference sequence). CDR3 length equals 15 residues. V lost 4 bases and J lost 6; bases outside the gene matches: 9.

The CDR3 DNA is TGTGCCAGCAGTTTAGAGCGGGAGGCATCCACCGGGGAGCTGTTTTTT. Protein: CASSLEREASTGELFF. This chain links TRBV2 with TRBJ2-2, with 9 bases lining up with TRBD2. With V trimmed by 5 bases and J by 4 bases, 8 bases remained unmatched. CDR1 SNHLY and CDR2 FYNNEI come from the germline V gene. The CDR3 has 16 residues.

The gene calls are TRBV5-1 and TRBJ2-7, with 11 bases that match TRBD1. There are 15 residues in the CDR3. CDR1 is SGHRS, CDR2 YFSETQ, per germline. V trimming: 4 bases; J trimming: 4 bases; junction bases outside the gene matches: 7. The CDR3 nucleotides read TGCGCCAGCAGCACGAACCGGGACAGGGGGTACGAGCAGTACTTC. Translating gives CASSTNRDRGYEQYF.

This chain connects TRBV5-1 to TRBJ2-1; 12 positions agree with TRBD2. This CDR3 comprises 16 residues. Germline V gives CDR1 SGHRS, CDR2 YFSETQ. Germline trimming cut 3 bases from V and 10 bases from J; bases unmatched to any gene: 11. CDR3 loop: CASSSGTSGPGGEQFF. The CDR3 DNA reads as TGCGCCAGCAGCTCCGGGACTAGCGGGCCCGGGGGGGAGCAGTTCTTC.

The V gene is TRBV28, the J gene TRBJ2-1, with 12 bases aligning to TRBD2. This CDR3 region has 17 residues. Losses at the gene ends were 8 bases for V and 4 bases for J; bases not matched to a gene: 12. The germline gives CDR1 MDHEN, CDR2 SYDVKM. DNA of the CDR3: TGTGCCAGCCCGCCGTCTAGCGGGAGGGCCAGGTACAATGAGCAGTTCTTC. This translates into CASPPSSGRARYNEQFF.

The CDR3 loop is CASGTAGQGRDEQFF. The CDR3 bases are TGTGCTAGTGGTACGGCGGGACAGGGGAGGGATGAGCAGTTCTTC. The chain combines TRBV12-5 with TRBJ2-1; 10 bases align to TRBD1. CDR1 LGHNT and CDR2 FRNRAP come from the germline V gene. Trimming cost V 5 bases and J 8 bases; bases outside gene matches: 9. The CDR3 totals 15 residues.

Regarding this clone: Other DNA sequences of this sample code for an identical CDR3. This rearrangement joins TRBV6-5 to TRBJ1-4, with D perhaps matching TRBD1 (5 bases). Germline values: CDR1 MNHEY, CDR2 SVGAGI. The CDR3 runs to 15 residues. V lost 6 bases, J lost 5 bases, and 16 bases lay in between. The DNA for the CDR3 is TGTGCCAGCAGCCGTTCTGGCCAGGGAAATGAAAAACTGTTTTTT. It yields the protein CASSRSGQGNEKLFF.

The CDR3, as DNA: TGCGCCAGCAGCCAGAATGCCCTAGCGGCTAGCACAGATACGCAGTATTTT. Translating it yields CASSQNALAASTDTQYF. The chain has TRBV4-3 and TRBJ2-3; 7 nucleotides line up with TRBD2. Germline CDR1 is LGHNA and CDR2 is YSLEER. The CDR3 length is 17 residues. With 3 bases clipped from V and 0 bases from J, the junction kept 9 bases outside the gene matches.

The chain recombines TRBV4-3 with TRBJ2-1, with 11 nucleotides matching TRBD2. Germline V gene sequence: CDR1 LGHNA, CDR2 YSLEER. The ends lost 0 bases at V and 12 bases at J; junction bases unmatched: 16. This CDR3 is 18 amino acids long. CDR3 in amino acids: CASSQEIIAGGPTIGQFF. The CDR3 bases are TGCGCCAGCAGCCAAGAAATTATAGCGGGAGGGCCGACCATCGGGCAGTTCTTC.

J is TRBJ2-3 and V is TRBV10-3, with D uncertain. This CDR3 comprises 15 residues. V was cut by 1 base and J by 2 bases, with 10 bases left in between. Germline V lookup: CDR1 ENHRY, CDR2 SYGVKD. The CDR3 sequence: CAISEYGLFTDTQYF. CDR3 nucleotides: TGTGCCATCAGTGAGTACGGCCTATTCACAGATACGCAGTATTTT.

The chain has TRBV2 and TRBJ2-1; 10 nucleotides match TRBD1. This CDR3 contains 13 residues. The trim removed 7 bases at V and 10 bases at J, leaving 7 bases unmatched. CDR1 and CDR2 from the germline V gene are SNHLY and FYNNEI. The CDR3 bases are TGTGCCAGCAATCCGGGACAGGGGCTGGAGCAGTTCTTC. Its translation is CASNPGQGLEQFF.